This passage covers 28 T cell receptor beta chains from one sample sequenced in a study of cytomegalovirus exposure and HLA in healthy donors. 13 Jbeta primers and 60 Vbeta primers were used for the PCR. Libraries were prepared by immunoSEQ multiplex PCR; TCRdb keeps only in-frame clonotypes and omits some of them. The profile shows 95,000 to 150,000 clones, 66% of them singletons. Sequencing used PBMCs. These receptors all stem from a man aged 18 to 35 in good health and CMV-seronegative.

This clone occurred a few times. The rearrangement uses TRBV4-2 and TRBJ2-7; 9 positions match TRBD1. After removal of 1 base from V and 4 bases from J, the junction contained 5 bases not matched to a gene. There are 15 residues in the CDR3. Germline V lookup: CDR1 LGHNA, CDR2 YNFKEQ. The CDR3 is CASSQGGQGVYEQYF. CDR3 sequence (DNA): TGTGCCAGCAGCCAAGGGGGACAGGGCGTTTACGAGCAGTACTTC.

The V call is TRBV18, the J call TRBJ2-1; D is possibly TRBD1 (7 bases). The V end lost 2 bases, the J end lost 7 bases, and 12 bases lay between the germline ends. Germline V gene lookup returns CDR1 KGHSH and CDR2 LQKENI. The CDR3 consists of 14 residues. Written as DNA, the CDR3 is TGTGCCAGCTCACCAAGGGCAGGGGGGAATGAGCAGTTCTTC. Translated: CASSPRAGGNEQFF.

This clone was picked up one time. The rearrangement joins TRBV7-9 to TRBJ1-4; D is unclear. Looked up from germline, CDR1 is SEHNR and CDR2 is FQNEAQ (reference sequence). Trimming shortened V by 8 bases and J by 8 bases, and 24 bases separated the two germline ends. CDR3 length: 16 amino acids. The CDR3 loop is CASGSTGYPWKEKLFF. The DNA for the CDR3 is TGTGCCAGCGGGTCGACGGGGTACCCCTGGAAAGAAAAACTGTTTTTT. Drawing the rest from reference TRBV7-9 and TRBJ1-4, the complete variable domain is DTGVSQNPRHKITKRGQNVTFRCDPISEHNRLYWYRQTLGQGPEFLTYFQNEAQLEKSRLLSDRFSAERPKGSFSTLEIQRTEQGDSAMYLCASGSTGYPWKEKLFFGSGTQLSVL.

Points on this clone: One end of the junction varies from germline; a read error may be responsible. The chain joins TRBV4-2 to TRBJ2-1, with D tentatively TRBD1 (6 bases). Germline values: CDR1 LGHNA, CDR2 YNFKEQ. The CDR3 sequence is 13 residues long. The CDR3 nucleotides are TGTGCCAGCAGGCAAGGGGGAGACAATGAGCAGTTCTTC. Its translation: CASRQGGDNEQFF.

The gene calls are TRBV7-8 and TRBJ2-5; D is possibly TRBD1 (6 bases). Looked up from germline, CDR1 is SGHVS and CDR2 is FQNEAQ. The CDR3 covers 15 residues. The V end lost 4 bases, the J end lost 0 bases, and 12 bases lay between the germline ends. CDR3 nucleotides: TGTGCCAGCAGCTCGAGTTGGGACAACCAAGAGACCCAGTACTTC. Its protein product is CASSSSWDNQETQYF.

The chain employs TRBV5-1 and TRBJ1-1; a possible D gene is TRBD1 (6 bases). V was pared by 1 base and J by 4 bases, with 11 bases between. Germline V lookup: CDR1 SGHRS, CDR2 YFSETQ. The CDR3 length is 14 residues. CDR3 sequence reads: CASSLLMGATEAFF. CDR3 nucleotides: TGCGCCAGCAGCTTGTTAATGGGGGCCACTGAAGCTTTCTTT.

The chain uses TRBV6-1 and TRBJ2-5, with D perhaps TRBD2 (6 bases). V lost 0 bases and J 5 bases, leaving 10 bases between the germline ends. Germline V CDR1 and CDR2: MNHNS, SASEGT. The CDR3 totals 14 residues. CDR3 protein: CASSEAGGVETQYF. The CDR3 DNA follows: TGTGCCAGCAGTGAAGCGGGAGGCGTGGAGACCCAGTACTTC.

The J gene is TRBJ1-5, the V gene TRBV15, with 7 bases lining up with TRBD1. The V segment lost 1 base and the J segment 0 bases; nucleotides outside the gene matches: 6. This CDR3 has 17 residues. Germline V CDR1 and CDR2: LNHNV, YYDKDF (reference sequence). DNA for the CDR3: TGTGCCACCAGCAGAGTTACAGGGGCTTATAGCAATCAGCCCCAGCATTTT. It yields the protein CATSRVTGAYSNQPQHF.

This clone was counted between two and nine times. The chain has TRBV7-2 and TRBJ1-1, with no clear D. This CDR3 has 12 residues. CDR1 SGHTA and CDR2 FQGNSA come from the germline V gene. Deletions cut 5 bases from V and 10 bases from J, with 14 bases between. The CDR3 region is CASSQYPEGAFF. DNA for the CDR3: TGTGCCAGCAGCCAATATCCAGAGGGAGCTTTCTTT.

There are a few counts of this clone. This chain connects TRBV30 to TRBJ2-7; tentatively, D is TRBD2 (7 bases). With 1 base removed from V and 4 bases from J, the gap between germline ends came to 11 bases. There are 13 residues in the CDR3. Per germline, CDR1 GTSNPN and CDR2 SVGIG (reference sequence). This CDR3 is CAWSAGGAYEQYF. CDR3 bases: TGTGCCTGGAGTGCGGGGGGCGCGTACGAGCAGTACTTC.

The rearrangement joins TRBV28 to TRBJ1-4; perhaps TRBD1 as D (6 bases). Trimming took 3 bases from V and 0 from J, leaving 14 bases between them. Germline assignment: CDR1 MDHEN and CDR2 SYDVKM. The CDR3 is 17 residues long. CDR3 coding DNA: TGTGCCAGCAGTTTTTATCGGGGGGCTGCAACTAATGAAAAACTGTTTTTT. It encodes CASSFYRGAATNEKLFF.

The chain recombines TRBV27 with TRBJ2-2, with D possibly being TRBD2 (5 bases). Germline-derived CDR1 and CDR2 are MNHEY and SMNVEV (reference sequence). The CDR3 runs 14 residues. Trimming cost V 6 bases and J 3 bases, with 11 bases left between them. The CDR3 sequence is CASRTDFYTGELFF. The DNA of the CDR3 is TGTGCCAGCAGGACGGACTTTTACACCGGGGAGCTGTTTTTT.

This chain links TRBV27 with TRBJ2-7; D might be TRBD2 (6 bases). The germline V and J ends were trimmed by 2 bases and 5 bases, with 19 bases remaining between them. Germline loops: CDR1 MNHEY, CDR2 SMNVEV (reference sequence). CDR3 length equals 16 residues. The CDR3, as DNA: TGTGCCAGCAGTTTACGGGGGTTGGGGTATACGAACGAGCAGTACTTC. Its translation: CASSLRGLGYTNEQYF.

The chain joins TRBV7-9 to TRBJ1-3; D is unclear. Trimming took off 5 bases at V and 0 bases at J, with 11 bases between the two ends. The germline gives CDR1 SEHNR, CDR2 FQNEAQ (reference sequence). The CDR3 spans 15 residues. CDR3 sequence: CASSPDGSSGNTIYF. DNA of the CDR3: TGTGCCAGCAGCCCCGACGGGAGCTCTGGAAACACCATATATTTT.

The chain recombines TRBV5-6 with TRBJ1-1; possible D gene TRBD1, 5 bases. Trimming stripped 0 bases from V and 3 bases from J, with 15 bases between. Germline V lookup: CDR1 SGHDT, CDR2 YYEEEE. The CDR3 covers 16 residues. DNA of the CDR3: TGTGCCAGCAGCTTGGATTTGAGGGGAGGGGACACTGAAGCTTTCTTT. Translation gives CASSLDLRGGDTEAFF.

The chain carries TRBV19 and TRBJ1-3; D is possibly TRBD1 (5 bases). Trimming shortened V by 7 bases and J by 2 bases, and 15 bases separated the two germline ends. From germline, CDR1 is LNHDA and CDR2 SQIVND (reference sequence). The CDR3 totals 15 residues. The CDR3 bases are TGTGCCAGTAAGAAAGGGGACTACACTGGAAACACCATATATTTT. Translation gives CASKKGDYTGNTIYF.

This clone has just a few counts. The genes are TRBV19 and TRBJ2-7, with TRBD2 as a possible D gene (5 bases). Germline CDR1 is LNHDA and CDR2 is SQIVND (reference sequence). V was clipped by 2 bases and J by 7 bases, with 12 bases between them. The CDR3 covers 13 residues. CDR3 sequence: CASSIRVEGEQYF. The CDR3 DNA follows: TGTGCCAGTAGTATAAGGGTTGAGGGAGAGCAGTACTTC.

The chain has TRBV30 and TRBJ1-6, with 8 bases matching TRBD1. Losses at the gene ends were 0 bases for V and 6 bases for J; bases not matched to a gene: 7. CDR1 and CDR2 from the germline V gene are GTSNPN and SVGIG (reference sequence). The CDR3 has 16 amino acids. In nucleotides, the CDR3 is TGTGCCTGGAGTGTTCGAGCCAGGGGGCGTAATTCACCCCTCCACTTT. The encoded protein is CAWSVRARGRNSPLHF.

The chain combines TRBV27 with TRBJ2-5; 8 nucleotides match TRBD1. Germline V lookup: CDR1 MNHEY, CDR2 SMNVEV (reference sequence). CDR3 length equals 14 residues. V shed 6 bases, J shed 4 bases, and the junction held 7 bases outside the gene matches. CDR3 region: CASSNTGGRETQYF. The CDR3 DNA reads TGTGCCAGCAGCAATACAGGGGGTCGAGAGACCCAGTACTTC.

The chain uses TRBV7-3 and TRBJ2-1; TRBD2 matches 9 bases. The length of the CDR3 is 13 residues. The ends lost 5 bases at V and 8 bases at J; junction bases unmatched: 4. Looked up from germline, CDR1 is SGHTA and CDR2 is FQGTGA. The CDR3 is CASSAGGWDEQFF. Written as DNA, the CDR3 is TGTGCCAGCAGCGCGGGAGGGTGGGATGAGCAGTTCTTC. Drawing the rest from reference TRBV7-3 and TRBJ2-1, the complete variable domain is GAGVSQTPSNKVTEKGKYVELRCDPISGHTALYWYRQSLGQGPEFLIYFQGTGAADDSGLPNDRFFAVRPEGSVSTLKIQRTERGDSAVYLCASSAGGWDEQFFGPGTRLTVL.

The genes are TRBV14 and TRBJ2-5; 10 positions match TRBD2. The CDR3 loop spans 14 amino acids. The V gene end was trimmed by 4 bases and the J gene end by 3 bases; junction bases not matched to a gene: 2. Germline-derived CDR1 and CDR2 are SGHDN and FVKESK. The CDR3 is CASSRTSGKETQYF. The DNA for the CDR3 is TGTGCCAGCAGCCGGACTAGCGGAAAAGAGACCCAGTACTTC.

The V and J genes are TRBV29-1 and TRBJ1-2; a weak D match, TRBD1 (5 bases). The CDR3 is made up of 13 amino acids. Trimming removed 5 bases at V and 5 bases at J, with 15 bases between. Per germline, CDR1 SQVTM and CDR2 ANQGSEA. CDR3 bases: TGCAGCGTTTGGGACGGTCGGGGGTATGGCTACACCTTC. This sequence encodes CSVWDGRGYGYTF.

V gene TRBV28 combines with J gene TRBJ2-5; a possible D gene is TRBD1 (6 bases). V lost 3 bases and J lost 5, with 16 bases in between. The CDR3 is 15 residues long. CDR1 and CDR2 from the germline V gene are MDHEN and SYDVKM. CDR3 DNA sequence: TGTGCCAGCAGTTTTGGCAAGGGGGTTTTCGAGACCCAGTACTTC. Translated: CASSFGKGVFETQYF. Combining the CDR3 with reference TRBV28 and TRBJ2-5 gives the whole variable domain DVKVTQSSRYLVKRTGEKVFLECVQDMDHENMFWYRQDPGLGLRLIYFSYDVKMKEKGDIPEGYSVSREKKERFSLILESASTNQTSMYLCASSFGKGVFETQYFGPGTRLLVL.

This clone was observed once. The rearrangement links TRBV6-5 to TRBJ2-7; tentatively, D is TRBD1 (6 bases). Germline assignment: CDR1 MNHEY and CDR2 SVGAGI. This CDR3 has 14 residues. Trimming took off 5 bases at V and 3 bases at J, with 14 bases between the two ends. The CDR3 DNA follows: TGTGCCAGCAGTCTACAGGGTAGGCTCTACGAGCAGTACTTC. This sequence encodes CASSLQGRLYEQYF.

In this sample, this clone turned up a few times. This chain connects TRBV4-3 to TRBJ1-6; D is undetermined. V was shortened by 3 bases and J by 3 bases, with 6 bases between the two germline ends. Germline V gene data show CDR1 as LGHNA and CDR2 as YSLEER. The length of the CDR3 is 14 residues. This CDR3 is CASSQSLYNSPLHF. As DNA, the CDR3 is TGCGCCAGCAGCCAGTCACTCTATAATTCACCCCTCCACTTT.

This clone was seen a few times. DNA of the CDR3: TGTGCCAGCAGTCAAGCGGGACTAGCGGTTACGCAGTATTTT. Protein: CASSQAGLAVTQYF. The chain has TRBV27 and TRBJ2-3; 11 bases are shared with TRBD2. Germline-derived CDR1 and CDR2 are MNHEY and SMNVEV (reference sequence). V lost 5 bases to trimming and J lost 8 bases; unmatched junction nucleotides: 6. This CDR3 comprises 14 residues.

This chain connects TRBV7-6 to TRBJ2-5; 7 bases are a match to TRBD2. The CDR3 is 16 residues long. Germline V gene sequence: CDR1 SGHVS, CDR2 FNYEAQ. The V gene end was trimmed by 4 bases and the J gene end by 7 bases; junction bases not matched to a gene: 15. The CDR3 sequence is CASSSARTSRIATQYF. The CDR3 region has the DNA TGTGCCAGCAGCTCCGCTAGGACTAGTCGGATTGCGACCCAGTACTTC. Together with reference TRBV7-6 and TRBJ2-5, the CDR3 gives the full variable domain: GAGVSQSPRYKVTKRGQDVALRCDPISGHVSLYWYRQALGQGPEFLTYFNYEAQQDKSGLPNDRFSAERPEGSISTLTIQRTEQRDSAMYRCASSSARTSRIATQYFGPGTRLLVL.

The J gene is TRBJ1-5, the V gene TRBV18; no clear D. The germline V gene encodes CDR1 KGHSH and CDR2 LQKENI. The V end was cut by 2 bases, the J end by 0 bases, with 8 bases between. This CDR3 is 15 amino acids long. The CDR3 here is CASSPGPYSNQPQHF. In DNA, the CDR3 is TGTGCCAGCTCACCAGGGCCTTATAGCAATCAGCCCCAGCATTTT.